Sequencing of this TCR beta chain was carried out in a study of naive and memory T cell subsets. Findings and limits, study-wide: From naive to CM, EM and EMRA, diversity decreased and Gini increased. RNA-based TCR counts may shift with T cell activation and differentiation.

Per the germline V gene, CDR1 is MNHEY and CDR2 is SVGEGT. This CDR3 region has 14 residues. V was clipped by 6 bases and J by 4 bases, with 15 bases between them. Comment on this clonotype: Antigen unknown.

Two oligonucleotides, mixed equimolar, formed the beta constant-region primer covering TRBC1 and TRBC2. Ligated cDNA was amplified by four rounds of PCR with nested alpha and beta constant-region primers and SP2. A 12-nucleotide UMI and the SP2 primer were added to the cDNA 3' end by oligonucleotide ligation. TCRdb itself ran the UMI-ligation and nested PCR reads through MiXCR, one entry per CDR3 protein. The sample consists of 6,500 to 9,500 distinct CDR3 sequences, approximately 26% of them appearing once. The receptor was derived from a human donor in good health. Input material: CD8+ TEMRA cells from blood. The sample's subset: effector memory re-expressing CD45RA, CD45RA+ CD27-. The chain links TRBV6-2 or TRBV6-3 to TRBJ1-2; no definite D call. CDR3 residues: CASRFIAAGYGYTF. CDR3 sequence (DNA): TGTGCCAGCAGATTCATCGCGGCAGGCTATGGCTACACCTTC.